The 10 T cell receptor beta chains presented below share a single source sample, sequenced in a study of T cell responses to AZD1222 COVID-19 vaccine. The repertoire was sequenced with immunoSEQ multiplex PCR; TCRdb's copy has only in-frame clones and lacks some. The data contain 130,000 to 150,000 clones, 75% to 95% of them singletons. The specimen comprised peripheral blood, sampled on day 0 of MenACWY control vaccination. The receptor set was obtained from an adult in good health.

About this clone: An end of the junction differs from the germline gene, which may be a read error. CDR3 region: CASSTASAIAGF. The CDR3 nucleotides read TGTGCCAGCAGTACCGCATCCGCTATCGCGGGTTTC. The chain carries TRBV28 and TRBJ1-2; D ambiguous. The CDR3 covers 12 residues. The germline gives CDR1 MDHEN, CDR2 SYDVKM.

This sequence joins TRBV5-1 and TRBJ2-7, with D perhaps being TRBD1 or TRBD2 (5 bases each). V shed 4 bases and J shed 3 bases, with 17 bases lying between them. The CDR3 loop spans 15 amino acids. Germline loops: CDR1 SGHRS, CDR2 YFSETQ. CDR3: CASSPGAGRDYEQYF. The CDR3 nucleotides are TGCGCCAGCAGCCCCGGGGCGGGCAGGGACTACGAGCAGTACTTC.

The rearrangement links TRBV6-5 to TRBJ1-2, with 9 bases matching TRBD1. The CDR3 spans 15 residues. V gave up 5 bases and J gave up 8 bases; unmatched junction bases: 12. The germline V gene encodes CDR1 MNHEY and CDR2 SVGAGI. As DNA, the CDR3 is TGTGCCAGCAGTCGGGAGACAGGGGGGAGAGAGGGCTACACCTTC. It is translated as CASSRETGGREGYTF.

The rearrangement joins TRBV3-1 (or the pseudogene TRBV3-2) to TRBJ1-1; unclear D gene. V lost 2 bases and J 5 bases, leaving 3 bases between the germline ends. Germline assignment: CDR1 LGHDT and CDR2 YNNKEL (reference sequence). The CDR3 sequence is 11 residues long. DNA for the CDR3: TGTGCCAGCAGCCAAAGAACTGAAGCTTTCTTT. Translation: CASSQRTEAFF.

The CDR3 region is CASSLGQGVKSSGNTIYF. The CDR3 region has the DNA TGCGCCAGCAGCTTAGGTCAGGGGGTAAAGAGCTCTGGAAACACCATATATTTT. The chain links TRBV5-1 to TRBJ1-3; 7 bases align to TRBD1. The V gene's germline CDR1 is SGHRS and CDR2 YFSETQ. This CDR3 is 18 amino acids long. The J segment lost 0 bases and the V segment lost 2 bases, leaving 11 bases of the junction unmatched.

This clone has a handful of counts. The genes are TRBV15 and TRBJ1-1, with TRBD1 as a possible D gene (6 bases). Germline-derived CDR1 and CDR2 are LNHNV and YYDKDF (reference sequence). The CDR3 is made up of 14 amino acids. Between the trimmed V and J ends, which lost 3 bases and 11 bases, there was a span of 19 bases. The CDR3 region is CATSSRTGTSEAFF. In DNA form, the CDR3 reads TGTGCCACCAGCAGTCGAACAGGGACTTCAGAGGCTTTCTTT.

The chain has TRBV9 and TRBJ2-3, with 9 nucleotides matching TRBD2. The CDR3 length is 15 residues. The trim removed 0 bases at V and 7 bases at J, leaving 6 bases unmatched. Germline V gene data show CDR1 as SGDLS and CDR2 as YYNGEE. CDR3: CASSVDSGSMYTQYF. CDR3 DNA sequence: TGTGCCAGCAGCGTAGATAGCGGGAGTATGTATACGCAGTATTTT.

V gene TRBV5-6 combines with J gene TRBJ1-1; D is unresolved. Trimming took off 6 bases at V and 0 bases at J, with 12 bases between the two ends. The CDR3 extends over 14 amino acids. In germline, CDR1 is SGHDT, CDR2 YYEEEE. The CDR3 is CASISWHMNTEAFF. As DNA, the CDR3 is TGTGCCAGCATCTCATGGCACATGAACACTGAAGCTTTCTTT.

This clone was seen only once. This chain joins TRBV5-1 and TRBJ2-7; TRBD1 aligns across 7 bases. The germline V gene has CDR1 SGHRS and CDR2 YFSETQ. The trim removed 4 bases at V and 4 bases at J, leaving 2 bases unmatched. The CDR3 contains 12 residues. CDR3 loop: CASSPQGYEQYF. CDR3 nucleotide sequence: TGCGCCAGCAGCCCACAGGGGTACGAGCAGTACTTC.

J is TRBJ2-7 and V is TRBV9; 7 nucleotides line up with TRBD1. Germline CDR1 and CDR2: SGDLS and YYNGEE. The CDR3 has 15 amino acids. Trimming at V came to 0 bases and at J to 3 bases, leaving 6 bases not matched to a gene. CDR3 sequence (DNA): TGTGCCAGCAGCGTAGGGACAGGAGTGAGCTACGAGCAGTACTTC. Protein sequence: CASSVGTGVSYEQYF. Combining the CDR3 with reference TRBV9 and TRBJ2-7 gives the whole variable domain DSGVTQTPKHLITATGQRVTLRCSPRSGDLSVYWYQQSLDQGLQFLIQYYNGEERAKGNILERFSAQQFPDLHSELNLSSLELGDSALYFCASSVGTGVSYEQYFGPGTRLTVT.